Following are 7 T cell receptor beta chains from one sample sequenced in a study of blood T cell repertoires in COVID-19. The data were produced by immunoSEQ multiplex PCR, yet TCRdb's version contains in-frame clones alone and is incomplete. Of some 50,000 clones in the sample, approximately 85% were seen once. The sample consisted of peripheral blood. The receptors come from a human donor in a cohort sampled during active COVID-19.

In DNA form, the CDR3 reads TGTGCCAGTAACACCGGGACAGTAGGAAACACCATATATTTT. Its translation is CASNTGTVGNTIYF. V is TRBV19 and J is TRBJ1-3; 7 bases map to TRBD1. The V gene end was trimmed by 7 bases and the J gene end by 4 bases; junction bases not matched to a gene: 7. This CDR3 is built from 14 residues. CDR1 is LNHDA, CDR2 SQIVND, per germline (reference sequence).

V usage is TRBV24-1 and J usage is TRBJ1-6; D not resolved. Germline values: CDR1 KGHDR, CDR2 SFDVKD. V shed 4 bases and J shed 7 bases, with 16 bases lying between them. CDR3 length: 16 residues. CDR3 nucleotides: TGTGCCACCAGTGACAGCCTGGCAGTCGGGAATTCACCCCTCCACTTT. This gives the protein CATSDSLAVGNSPLHF.

This chain links TRBV10-3 with TRBJ2-1, with 8 bases lining up with TRBD2. The CDR3 runs 17 residues. V trimming: 4 bases; J trimming: 7 bases; junction bases outside the gene matches: 15. Germline loops: CDR1 ENHRY, CDR2 SYGVKD. The CDR3 loop reads CAISGGSGRPGSNEQFF. In DNA, the CDR3 is TGTGCCATCAGTGGGGGAAGCGGGAGACCGGGTTCGAATGAGCAGTTCTTC.

This chain connects TRBV7-2 to TRBJ2-5; 8 bases map to TRBD1. V lost 3 bases and J lost 2; bases outside the gene matches: 5. Germline V gives CDR1 SGHTA, CDR2 FQGNSA. This CDR3 is 15 amino acids long. The CDR3 sequence is CASSFNTGGQETQYF. DNA for the CDR3: TGTGCCAGCAGCTTTAACACAGGGGGTCAAGAGACCCAGTACTTC.

V gene TRBV30 combines with J gene TRBJ2-3, with TRBD1 matching 9 bases. The CDR3 runs 14 residues. Germline loops: CDR1 GTSNPN, CDR2 SVGIG (reference sequence). Trimming took 2 bases from V and 8 from J; bases not matched to a gene: 8. CDR3 bases: TGTGCCTGGAGTACAGGGACAGGGAACCCTACGCAGTATTTT. Its translation: CAWSTGTGNPTQYF.

V is TRBV27 and J is TRBJ2-3; the match to TRBD1 covers 9 bases. Germline values: CDR1 MNHEY, CDR2 SMNVEV (reference sequence). The CDR3 contains 14 residues. The V and J ends lost 8 bases and 0 bases, in that order; junction bases with no gene match: 3. In DNA form, the CDR3 reads TGTGCCAGCCACAGGGGGCTGAGCACAGATACGCAGTATTTT. This codes for CASHRGLSTDTQYF.

V and J are TRBV5-4 and TRBJ1-2, with TRBD1 matching over 9 bases. The V and J ends lost 0 bases and 2 bases, in that order; junction bases with no gene match: 8. This CDR3 spans 17 amino acids. Germline V CDR1 and CDR2: SGHNT, YYREEE (reference sequence). CDR3 sequence reads: CASSLGGAGTGNYGYTF. The DNA for the CDR3 is TGTGCCAGCAGCTTGGGAGGCGCGGGGACAGGGAACTATGGCTACACCTTC. Combining the CDR3 with reference TRBV5-4 and TRBJ1-2 gives the whole variable domain ETGVTQSPTHLIKTRGQQVTLRCSSQSGHNTVSWYQQALGQGPQFIFQYYREEENGRGNFPPRFSGLQFPNYSSELNVNALELDDSALYLCASSLGGAGTGNYGYTFGSGTRLTVV.